This T cell receptor (beta chain) was retrieved from a study of T cell responses to AZD1222 COVID-19 vaccine. Overall study results and limits: Epitopes outside B.1.351 and B.1.1.7 mutated regions reportedly drew nearly half of spike TCRs. Females outnumbered males among donors, who were mostly white British; clonal diversity was possibly underestimated. The number of AZD1222 recipients seropositive at baseline was only five to seven. Repertoires in all cases were sampled only once the peak T cell response had passed.

A remark on this clone: Its antigen is not known.

This table comes from immunoSEQ multiplex PCR, and its TCRdb copy is limited to in-frame clones, with some not included. The sample lists 92,000 or so clones, 90% occurring once. Trimming removed 5 bases from V and 0 bases from J, with 24 bases in between. The CDR3 sequence is 18 residues long. Germline CDR1 reads SGHDT; CDR2 reads YYEEEE. The clonotype comes from an adult in good health. J is TRBJ2-7 and V is TRBV5-6; D may correspond to TRBD1 or TRBD2 (6 bases each). The specimen was peripheral blood, collected on day 0 of AZD1222 vaccination. The CDR3 loop reads CASSLPTLGGISSYEQYF. CDR3 DNA: TGTGCCAGCAGTTTACCGACTCTGGGGGGCATAAGCTCCTACGAGCAGTACTTC.